These T cell receptor beta chains were read from a single sample in a study of blood T cells in healthy people across ages. TCRdb reprocessed the 5' RACE reads via MiXCR and lists one record per CDR3 protein. The table lists roughly 700,000 distinct CDR3 sequences, 25% of them singletons. This sample was shared with a second study, whose subject was T cells of mothers and their children.

Material: blood. All receptors come from a boy aged 5-17 years in good health. Both conserved end residues are part of each CDR3. Each record gives: J gene, V gene, clone size, D gene, CDR3 DNA, CDR3 protein. D genes are given only for firm matches. Size is omitted from some rows. Given values are once, few, many or a class for expanded clones.

j_gene: TRBJ2-7; v_gene: TRBV7-2; abundance: NA; d_gene: NA; CDR3nt: TGTGCCAGCAGCTTAGTACTTAACTCCTACGAGCAGTACTTC; CDR3aa: CASSLVLNSYEQYF
j_gene: TRBJ2-5; v_gene: TRBV28; abundance: once; d_gene: TRBD1; CDR3nt: TGTGCCACCCAAACCCCGGGACAGGGGGCATGGCAGTACTTC; CDR3aa: CATQTPGQGAWQYF
j_gene: TRBJ2-5; v_gene: TRBV2; abundance: NA; d_gene: NA; CDR3nt: TGTGCCAGCAGTCCCCAGGGGTTTAAGATCAAAGAGACCCAGTACTTC; CDR3aa: CASSPQGFKIKETQYF
j_gene: TRBJ2-1; v_gene: TRBV6-2/TRBV6-3; abundance: NA; d_gene: NA; CDR3nt: TGTGCCAGCAGTTTATCACTAGCTTTGGATGAGCAGTTCTTC; CDR3aa: CASSLSLALDEQFF
j_gene: TRBJ1-1; v_gene: TRBV12-3/TRBV12-4; abundance: few; d_gene: TRBD1; CDR3nt: TGTGCCAGCAGGACCAGGGACAGCGGGGCTTTCTTT; CDR3aa: CASRTRDSGAFF
j_gene: TRBJ1-2; v_gene: TRBV28; abundance: NA; d_gene: TRBD1; CDR3nt: TGTGCCAGCAGTACTGAGGGGGCCGGCGGCTACACCTTC; CDR3aa: CASSTEGAGGYTF
j_gene: TRBJ1-3; v_gene: TRBV20-1; abundance: few; d_gene: TRBD1; CDR3nt: TGCAGTGCTTCGACAGGGAAGGTTGGTGCCTCTGGAAACACCATATATTTT; CDR3aa: CSASTGKVGASGNTIYF
j_gene: TRBJ2-3; v_gene: TRBV5-1; abundance: NA; d_gene: NA; CDR3nt: TGCGCCAGCAGCTTGGAGACCCAGAGGAACACAGATACGCAGTATTTT; CDR3aa: CASSLETQRNTDTQYF
j_gene: TRBJ1-2; v_gene: TRBV7-9; abundance: NA; d_gene: NA; CDR3nt: TGTGCCAGCAGCTCTTCCCTAGCCAGATCATTAGATGTGGACTATGGCTACACCTTC; CDR3aa: CASSSSLARSLDVDYGYTF
j_gene: TRBJ2-5; v_gene: TRBV5-1; abundance: NA; d_gene: NA; CDR3nt: TGCGCCAGCAGCTTCCCCGACGTGGGTCTCTCGTACCAAGAGACCCAGTACTTC; CDR3aa: CASSFPDVGLSYQETQYF
j_gene: TRBJ2-3; v_gene: TRBV5-1; abundance: few; d_gene: NA; CDR3nt: TGCGCCAGCAGCCCTACAGGCGGGGCAGATACGCAGTATTTT; CDR3aa: CASSPTGGADTQYF
j_gene: TRBJ2-1; v_gene: TRBV5-1; abundance: NA; d_gene: TRBD2; CDR3nt: TGCGCCAGCAGCCCGCTGAAGCGGGAAGATGAGCAGTTCTTC; CDR3aa: CASSPLKREDEQFF
j_gene: TRBJ1-1; v_gene: TRBV5-6; abundance: NA; d_gene: TRBD1; CDR3nt: TGTGCCAGCAGCGCGAACAGGGGTAACATGAACACTGAAGCTTTCTTT; CDR3aa: CASSANRGNMNTEAFF
j_gene: TRBJ2-5; v_gene: TRBV5-1; abundance: NA; d_gene: TRBD2; CDR3nt: TGCGCCAGCAGCTTGCGGGGGGGTGGCCGATACCAAGAGACCCAGTACTTC; CDR3aa: CASSLRGGGRYQETQYF
j_gene: TRBJ2-5; v_gene: TRBV2; abundance: NA; d_gene: NA; CDR3nt: TGTGCCAGCAGACAAGACATGACTCGGGAGACCCAGTACTTC; CDR3aa: CASRQDMTRETQYF
j_gene: TRBJ2-1; v_gene: TRBV25-1; abundance: NA; d_gene: TRBD2; CDR3nt: TGTGCCAGCAGTGAAGGCCTAGCGGGAGTGAACAATGAGCAGTTCTTC; CDR3aa: CASSEGLAGVNNEQFF
j_gene: TRBJ2-7; v_gene: TRBV7-2; abundance: NA; d_gene: TRBD2; CDR3nt: TGTGCCAGCAGCTTAGCGTCCAGCGGGGGGGCGGAAGAGCAGTACTTC; CDR3aa: CASSLASSGGAEEQYF
j_gene: TRBJ2-1; v_gene: TRBV7-8; abundance: few; d_gene: NA; CDR3nt: TGTGCCAGCAGCTTAGCGGGTCGAGGGGAGGACAATGAGCAGTTCTTC; CDR3aa: CASSLAGRGEDNEQFF
j_gene: TRBJ2-2; v_gene: TRBV10-3; abundance: few; d_gene: TRBD1; CDR3nt: TGTGCCACGCCTGGACAGGGTAACACCGGGGAGCTGTTTTTT; CDR3aa: CATPGQGNTGELFF
j_gene: TRBJ1-5; v_gene: TRBV29-1; abundance: NA; d_gene: NA; CDR3nt: TGCAGCGTTGTCAACGCGGGGGAGCCCCAGCATTTT; CDR3aa: CSVVNAGEPQHF
j_gene: TRBJ1-1; v_gene: TRBV20-1; abundance: NA; d_gene: NA; CDR3nt: TGCAGTGCTAGAGATCTGAGGGGGGAGGACACTGAAGCTTTCTTT; CDR3aa: CSARDLRGEDTEAFF
j_gene: TRBJ2-7; v_gene: TRBV3-1; abundance: NA; d_gene: NA; CDR3nt: TGTGCCAGCAGCCAAGACGGGACTTTGTCCTTGCCTCTCGAGCAGTACTTC; CDR3aa: CASSQDGTLSLPLEQYF
j_gene: TRBJ2-3; v_gene: TRBV2; abundance: few; d_gene: NA; CDR3nt: TGTGCCAGCAGTGTCCCGGCGGATACGCAGTATTTT; CDR3aa: CASSVPADTQYF
j_gene: TRBJ2-1; v_gene: TRBV19; abundance: NA; d_gene: TRBD1; CDR3nt: TGTGCCAGTAGCGTGGGACAGATATTATACAATGAGCAGTTCTTC; CDR3aa: CASSVGQILYNEQFF
j_gene: TRBJ2-1; v_gene: TRBV15; abundance: few; d_gene: NA; CDR3nt: TGTGCCACCAGCTGGCGACTGGATGGATTCTACAATGAGCAGTTCTTC; CDR3aa: CATSWRLDGFYNEQFF
j_gene: TRBJ2-5; v_gene: TRBV10-3; abundance: NA; d_gene: TRBD2; CDR3nt: TGTGCCATAGCGACTAGCGGGAGCGACATTGAGGCGACCCAGTACTTC; CDR3aa: CAIATSGSDIEATQYF
j_gene: TRBJ1-1; v_gene: TRBV6-2/TRBV6-3; abundance: few; d_gene: NA; CDR3nt: TGTGCCAGCATCGATATTCCCGGACGGAGGAACACTGAAGCTTTCTTT; CDR3aa: CASIDIPGRRNTEAFF